One TCR beta chain is described in this entry. The target antigen is unknown. Using immunoSEQ multiplex PCR, the repertoire was profiled, and TCRdb retains in-frame clones only, with some absent. The sample contains 51,000 or so clones, 88% of which appear only once. V shed 3 bases, J shed 2 bases, and the junction held 1 base outside the gene matches. The CDR3 spans 13 residues. In germline, CDR1 is MDHEN, CDR2 SYDVKM. The data were taken from a study of radiotherapy plus CTLA-4 blockade in lung cancer. Study-level background: An objective response was seen in under 20% of patients, and disease control in about 31%. Study results and caveats: Reports identified early blood T cell clone dynamics, with interferon-beta, as the best response predictor. TCR clones from tumors expanded in blood after radiotherapy plus ipilimumab.

The sequence was obtained from a human donor with non-small cell lung cancer whose response to radiotherapy plus ipilimumab could not be evaluated. The specimen was peripheral blood, collected from a patient treated with radiotherapy plus ipilimumab. The chain links TRBV28 to TRBJ2-7; TRBD1 matches at 7 bases. The chain's CDR3 is CASSFQGAYEQYF. The CDR3 DNA sequence: TGTGCCAGCAGTTTCCAGGGGGCCTACGAGCAGTACTTC.